This passage covers 19 T cell receptor beta chains from one sample sequenced in a study of prognosis after radiotherapy for stage I lung cancer. By two-round multiplex PCR, the TCR beta CDR3 was amplified from genomic DNA. Gene-specific primers for each TRBV and TRBJ gene drove first-round PCR. MiXCR, applied by TCRdb to the multiplex PCR reads, yields one record per CDR3 protein. The table records fewer than 20,000 distinct CDR3 sequences, about 40% of them present only once. The material was PBMCs, obtained before or after stereotactic body radiation therapy (not recorded which). Receptors originate from a donor of 50 years or more with non-small cell lung cancer.

This clonotype has a count of ten or more. V is TRBV7-3 and J is TRBJ2-2, with TRBD2 matching 8 bases. V trimming: 4 bases; J trimming: 3 bases; junction bases outside the gene matches: 1. This CDR3 has 14 residues. Germline V gives CDR1 SGHTA, CDR2 FQGTGA. Here the CDR3 DNA reads TGTGCCAGCAGCTCGGGACTAGACACCGGGGAGCTGTTTTTT. It translates to CASSSGLDTGELFF.

This chain uses TRBV12-3 or TRBV12-4 with TRBJ2-7, with TRBD2 matching 10 bases. V shed 1 base and J 4 bases; nucleotides not matched to a gene: 13. CDR3 length: 18 residues. The CDR3 DNA reads TGTGCCAGCAGTTTAGTCCTGTATGGGGCTAGCGGGAGATACGAGCAGTACTTC. Translated, it gives CASSLVLYGASGRYEQYF.

The chain links TRBV20-1 to TRBJ2-3; maybe TRBD2 (7 bases). Trimming took off 8 bases at V and 2 bases at J, with 14 bases between the two ends. Germline V gives CDR1 DFQATT, CDR2 SNEGSKA (reference sequence). The CDR3 contains 13 residues. The chain's CDR3 is CSSAGADTDTQYF. The CDR3 nucleotides read TGCAGTTCCGCGGGGGCGGACACAGATACGCAGTATTTT.

The J gene is TRBJ1-4, the V gene TRBV5-4; D unresolved. Germline V gene sequence: CDR1 SGHNT, CDR2 YYREEE (reference sequence). This CDR3 region has 14 residues. Trimming stripped 0 bases from V and 4 bases from J, with 7 bases between. The chain's CDR3 is CASSLAGSNEKLFF. The CDR3 nucleotides read TGTGCCAGCAGCTTGGCCGGGAGTAATGAAAAACTGTTTTTT.

Ten or more counts support this clonotype. V usage is TRBV7-2 and J usage is TRBJ1-6; D is unclear. V lost 1 base and J lost 0, with 10 bases in between. This CDR3 contains 17 residues. Germline CDR1 is SGHTA and CDR2 is FQGNSA. The CDR3 sequence: CASSLGRETSYNSPLHF. Here the CDR3 DNA reads TGTGCCAGCAGCTTAGGTCGGGAGACCTCCTATAATTCACCCCTCCACTTT.

This clonotype was seen ten or more times. The chain is built from TRBV4-1 and TRBJ2-1; the match to TRBD1 covers 8 bases. With 1 base clipped from V and 12 bases from J, the junction kept 20 bases outside the gene matches. The CDR3 has 18 amino acids. CDR1 is MGHRA, CDR2 YSYEKL, per germline. The CDR3 loop is CASSQGVGTGQVKLGQFF. CDR3 DNA: TGCGCCAGCAGCCAAGGGGTCGGGACGGGACAGGTAAAACTTGGGCAGTTCTTC.

The chain has TRBV7-8 and TRBJ2-1; D is unclear. Germline CDR1 SGHVS, CDR2 FQNEAQ. The ends were cut back, 6 bases at V and 0 bases at J, with 12 bases in the middle. There are 15 residues in the CDR3. The CDR3 here is CASSHFRNSYNEQFF. The DNA for the CDR3 is TGTGCCAGCAGTCATTTCAGGAACTCCTACAATGAGCAGTTCTTC.

J is TRBJ2-7 and V is TRBV11-2, with 7 bases lining up with TRBD1. V dropped 4 bases and J dropped 2; count of bases not matched to a gene: 5. In germline, CDR1 is SGHAT, CDR2 FQNNGV. The CDR3 runs to 14 residues. Here the CDR3 reads CASSYRQGTYEQYF. DNA for the CDR3: TGTGCCAGCAGCTACCGACAGGGAACCTACGAGCAGTACTTC.

This clonotype was observed many times. The chain has TRBV7-8 and TRBJ2-3; TRBD2 agrees at 8 bases. CDR3 length: 16 amino acids. V trimming: 3 bases; J trimming: 2 bases; junction bases outside the gene matches: 7. Germline V gene lookup returns CDR1 SGHVS and CDR2 FQNEAQ. CDR3 sequence (DNA): TGTGCCAGCAGCTTTGGGGCGGGAGGTTACACAGATACGCAGTATTTT. Protein: CASSFGAGGYTDTQYF.

This clonotype was detected once. Sequence at one end of the junction differs from germline and may be a read error. The rearrangement joins TRBV10-2 to TRBJ1-5; D gene ambiguous. The CDR3 totals 16 residues. Germline CDR1 WSHSY, CDR2 SAAADI. The CDR3 sequence is CATRDRTDKRNQPHHF. The CDR3 DNA reads TGCGCCACGCGTGACCGAACCGATAAGCGCAATCAGCCCCATCATTTT.

This sequence joins TRBV2 and TRBJ2-2, with a weak D call TRBD1 (6 bases). Germline V gene lookup returns CDR1 SNHLY and CDR2 FYNNEI. Trimming shortened V by 2 bases and J by 7 bases, and 17 bases separated the two germline ends. The CDR3 totals 16 residues. Written as DNA, the CDR3 is TGTGCCAGCAGTGAATGGAGGTCCAGGGGCGTCGGGGAGCTGTTTTTT. Residues: CASSEWRSRGVGELFF.

The rearrangement joins TRBV12-3 or TRBV12-4 to TRBJ1-3, with TRBD1 identical over 8 bases. The CDR3 spans 15 residues. The V and J ends lost 7 bases and 3 bases, in that order; junction bases with no gene match: 8. The DNA of the CDR3 is TGTGCCAGCATCAACTACAGGGGGGTTGGAAACACCATATATTTT. It translates to CASINYRGVGNTIYF.

This clonotype was found a few times. The rearrangement links TRBV12-3 or TRBV12-4 to TRBJ1-2, with a weak D call TRBD1 (6 bases). The CDR3 has 11 amino acids. The germline V and J ends were trimmed by 8 bases and 8 bases, with 12 bases remaining between them. In DNA, the CDR3 is TGTGCCAGCCTTCAGGGGTGGGGCTACACCTTC. Its protein product is CASLQGWGYTF.

As for this clonotype: A far more abundant clone sits one base away, making this likely a read error. V is TRBV7-8 and J is TRBJ2-2; no definite D call. Germline-derived CDR1 and CDR2 are SGHVS and FQNEAQ. Trimming took 1 base from V and 6 from J, leaving 6 bases between them. The CDR3 loop spans 13 amino acids. In DNA, the CDR3 is TGTGCCAGCAGCTTAGGGTGGTCCGGGGAGCTGTTTTTT. As protein: CASSLGWSGELFF. Looking up the rest from reference TRBV7-8 and TRBJ2-2 gives the full variable domain: GAGVSQSPRYKVAKRGQDVALRCDPISGHVSLFWYQQALGQGPEFLTYFQNEAQLDKSGLPSDRFFAERPEGSVSTLKIQRTQQEDSAVYLCASSLGWSGELFFGEGSRLTVL.

The chain combines TRBV11-2 with TRBJ2-2, with D tentatively TRBD1 (5 bases). V lost 7 bases, J lost 0 bases, and 15 bases lay in between. In germline, CDR1 is SGHAT, CDR2 FQNNGV. The CDR3 has 16 amino acids. The CDR3 sequence: CASTIRQNTNTGELFF. The DNA of the CDR3 is TGTGCCAGCACCATACGACAGAATACGAACACCGGGGAGCTGTTTTTT.

This clonotype appeared many times. The CDR3 here is CASSWDLKGTEAFF. The CDR3 bases are TGTGCCAGCAGTTGGGACCTAAAGGGAACTGAAGCTTTCTTT. The chain carries TRBV6-5 and TRBJ1-1, with D maybe TRBD1 (5 bases). Trimming removed 4 bases at V and 5 bases at J, with 14 bases between. CDR1 and CDR2 from the germline V gene are MNHEY and SVGAGI. There are 14 residues in the CDR3.

The rearrangement links TRBV6-9 to TRBJ1-2; tentative D call: TRBD1 (5 bases). The germline gives CDR1 MNHGY, CDR2 SVAAGI. CDR3 length equals 15 residues. V was shortened by 4 bases and J by 2 bases, with 14 bases between the two germline ends. The chain's CDR3 is CASSSLEAGNYGYTF. CDR3 DNA: TGTGCCAGCAGTTCCCTGGAGGCAGGGAACTATGGCTACACCTTC.

This clonotype showed up many times. The chain is built from TRBV2 and TRBJ1-5; D possibly corresponds to TRBD1 (5 bases). The V end lost 3 bases, the J end lost 2 bases, and 8 bases lay between the germline ends. CDR1 and CDR2 (germline): SNHLY, FYNNEI. CDR3 length: 14 amino acids. The CDR3 spells CASSDLGGNQPQHF. CDR3 coding DNA: TGTGCCAGCAGTGACCTAGGGGGCAATCAGCCCCAGCATTTT.

This clonotype has a count of ten or more. The chain links TRBV5-1 to TRBJ1-4, with a possible D match to TRBD1 (6 bases). Per the germline V gene, CDR1 is SGHRS and CDR2 is YFSETQ. Trimming stripped 0 bases from V and 5 bases from J, with 14 bases between. The CDR3 loop spans 16 amino acids. The CDR3 bases are TGCGCCAGCAGCTTGGGGGCCGGGACACTAAATGAAAAACTGTTTTTT. Amino acid sequence: CASSLGAGTLNEKLFF.